This T cell receptor (beta chain) was observed in a study of Ad26.COV2.S vaccination and SARS-CoV-2 variants. Overall study results and limits: Vaccine recipients and placebo recipients showed similar non-spike TCR breadth. In vaccinated individuals, spike-specific CD8+ and CD4+ T cell responses reportedly displayed substantial breadth.

For this clone: Its antigen is unknown.

The treatment here: some 20 received Ad26.COV2.S at low or high dose, single or two shots; several received placebo; per-sample allocation not given. All samples were drawn on day 63, counting from the first vaccine or placebo injection. Libraries were prepared by immunoSEQ multiplex PCR; TCRdb keeps only in-frame clonotypes and omits some of them. The table lists 200,000 to 250,000 clones, approximately 90% of them singletons, with about 10% in the top ten. CDR1 is DFQATT and CDR2 is SNEGSKA in the germline V gene (reference sequence). V was pared by 3 bases and J by 3 bases, with 11 bases of the junction left unmatched. The CDR3 contains 16 residues.

This chain joins TRBV20-1 and TRBJ1-3; 7 positions match TRBD1. The origin of this receptor is a person between 18 and 65 years old who received the Ad26.COV2.S COVID-19 vaccine or a placebo. The sample in question was peripheral blood, obtained in a trial of Ad26.COV2.S vaccine versus placebo. This chain's CDR3 is CSASWWRGGIGNTIYF. CDR3 bases: TGCAGTGCTAGTTGGTGGAGAGGGGGCATTGGAAACACCATATATTTT.